The sequence of this T cell receptor beta chain was determined in a study of T cell responses to AZD1222 COVID-19 vaccine (dated by TCRdb to about 2021). Notes on the research overall: AZD1222 recipients with second doses at about 4 weeks or about 12 weeks were pooled, because spike-specific TCR depth and breadth did not differ between schedules. A total of more than 230 trial participants underwent TCR sequencing, of whom about 210 had received two doses of AZD1222 and about 25 had received two doses of the MenACWY control vaccine. Enrollment into the trials was organized by age into subgroups of 18-55, 56-69 and 70-plus years, and those subgroups contained about 160, 30 and 59 TCR-sequenced participants, respectively.

Spanning cysteine to phenylalanine, the CDR3 consists of 14 amino acids. Only the CDR3 DNA stays, 42 bases, in frame from base 1. CDR1 and CDR2 are drawn from the germline V gene: MNHEY, SVGAGI. The junction carries 12 bases between V and J, which are trimmed by 2 bases and 7 bases respectively. Overall study outcomes, separate from this receptor: Participants were mostly white British, with more females than males. The authors suggested clonal diversity may have been underestimated. Conclusions about previously exposed vaccinees are limited, since just 5 or 6 AZD1222 recipients were seropositive for SARS-CoV-2 at baseline. Reportedly, almost half of the unique spike-specific TCRs recognized epitopes lying outside the regions that are mutated in the B.1.351 and B.1.1.7 variants. Vaccine-associated CD4 TCRs spanned the whole spike protein, with dominant responses in regions 160-218 and 743-854. No day 14 peak-response samples were available, so repertoires were characterized only after the peak T cell response. After two AZD1222 doses, spike-specific TCR breadth and depth were significantly higher than at day 0 and than in MenACWY recipients. The 56-69-year group was small, and its depth increase did not reach significance, likely because of low power.

Interpreted using the paper, the time point label stands for: baseline before first vaccination. Vaccinee samples came from UK trials COV001 and COV002, including a single-blind randomized controlled phase 2/3 trial of AZD1222 (ChAdOx1 nCoV-19) in healthy adults. Trial participant PBMC samples were collected at day 0 and day 28 after the second dose for TCRbeta chain sequencing. The CDR3 regions of human TCRbeta chains were analyzed by immunosequencing. Per the original workflow: TCRs in the repertoires were matched against a reference library of SARS-CoV-2-specific TCRs that had been generated with the MIRA antigen-specificity platform. Breadth was defined as the fraction of unique TCRs that were SARS-CoV-2-associated. Depth was defined as the fraction of total T cells that were SARS-CoV-2-associated. Using the MIRA data, each spike-specific TCR was mapped to the spike region that the TCR reacts to and placed in a CD4 or CD8 class. Log10-transformed breadth and depth values were compared by one-way ANOVA with Sidak's multiple comparisons tests. TCRdb stores this immuneACCESS table with in-frame sequences only. Part of the clones is absent; in the studies checked, under half of the shortfall reflects unresolved V genes, and no reason is known for the rest. V and J calls and clone size are those listed in that table; D and trimming were worked out from the DNA. This sample lists 150,000 to 200,000 clones; 91% were detected once. The leading ten clones occupy 4.4% of the sample.

A note on this clone: Its antigen is not yet known. It has no much larger one-base neighbor in the sample; base qualities were not kept.

The receptor's source is an adult in good health. This chain joins TRBV6-5 to TRBJ2-1; 7 matching bases give a weak D call of TRBD1. The sample here was peripheral blood, taken on day 0 of AZD1222 vaccination. The CDR3 is CASSYPPGGNEQFF. In nucleotides, the sequence is TGTGCCAGCAGTTACCCCCCAGGGGGGAATGAGCAGTTCTTC.